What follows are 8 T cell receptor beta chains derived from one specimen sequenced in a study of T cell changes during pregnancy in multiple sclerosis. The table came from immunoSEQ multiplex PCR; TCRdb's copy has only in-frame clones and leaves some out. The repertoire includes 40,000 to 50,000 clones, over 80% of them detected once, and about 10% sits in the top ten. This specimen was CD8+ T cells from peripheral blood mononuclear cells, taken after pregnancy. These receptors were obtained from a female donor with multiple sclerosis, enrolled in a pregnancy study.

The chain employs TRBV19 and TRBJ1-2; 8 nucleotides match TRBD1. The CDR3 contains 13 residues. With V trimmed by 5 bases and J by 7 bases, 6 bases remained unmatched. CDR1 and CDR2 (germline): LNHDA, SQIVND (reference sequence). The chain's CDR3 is CASSVGQEAGYTF. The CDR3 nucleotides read TGTGCCAGTAGTGTGGGACAGGAGGCTGGCTACACCTTC.

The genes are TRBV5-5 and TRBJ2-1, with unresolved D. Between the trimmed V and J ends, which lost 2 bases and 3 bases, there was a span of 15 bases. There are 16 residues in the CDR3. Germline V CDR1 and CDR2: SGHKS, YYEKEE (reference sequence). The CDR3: CASSLYYSQNYNEQFF. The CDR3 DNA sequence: TGTGCCAGCAGCTTATATTACAGTCAGAACTACAATGAGCAGTTCTTC. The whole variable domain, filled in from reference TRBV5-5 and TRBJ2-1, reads DAGVTQSPTHLIKTRGQQVTLRCSPISGHKSVSWYQQVLGQGPQFIFQYYEKEERGRGNFPDRFSARQFPNYSSELNVNALLLGDSALYLCASSLYYSQNYNEQFFGPGTRLTVL.

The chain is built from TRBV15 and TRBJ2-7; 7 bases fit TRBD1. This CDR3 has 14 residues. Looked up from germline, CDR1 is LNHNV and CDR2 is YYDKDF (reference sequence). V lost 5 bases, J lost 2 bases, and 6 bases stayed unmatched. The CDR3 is CATSVNRGPYEQYF. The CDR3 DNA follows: TGTGCCACCAGCGTAAACAGGGGCCCCTACGAGCAGTACTTC.

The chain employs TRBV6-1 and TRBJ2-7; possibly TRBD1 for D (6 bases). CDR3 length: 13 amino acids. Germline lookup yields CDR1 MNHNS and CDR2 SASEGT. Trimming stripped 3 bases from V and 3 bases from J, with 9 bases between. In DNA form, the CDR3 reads TGTGCCAGCAGTGAGGACAGTTACTACGAGCAGTACTTC. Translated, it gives CASSEDSYYEQYF.

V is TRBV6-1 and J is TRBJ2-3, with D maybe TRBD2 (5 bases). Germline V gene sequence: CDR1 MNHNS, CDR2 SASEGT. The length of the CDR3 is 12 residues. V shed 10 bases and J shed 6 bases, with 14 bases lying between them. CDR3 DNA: TGTGCCAACGGCGGAGGTGGTGATACGCAGTATTTT. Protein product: CANGGGGDTQYF.

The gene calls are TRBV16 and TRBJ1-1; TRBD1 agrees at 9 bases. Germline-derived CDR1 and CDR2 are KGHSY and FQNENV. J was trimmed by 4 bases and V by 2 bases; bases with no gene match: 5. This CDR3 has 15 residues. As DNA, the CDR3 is TGTGCCAGCAGCCAACCGACAGGGGGGAGCACTGAAGCTTTCTTT. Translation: CASSQPTGGSTEAFF.

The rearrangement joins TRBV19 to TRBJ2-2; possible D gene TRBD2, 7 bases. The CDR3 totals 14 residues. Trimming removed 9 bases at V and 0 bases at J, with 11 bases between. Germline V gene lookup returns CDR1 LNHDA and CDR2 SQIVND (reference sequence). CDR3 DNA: TGTGCCAGCGAAGGGGGGGCGAACACCGGGGAGCTGTTTTTT. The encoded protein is CASEGGANTGELFF.

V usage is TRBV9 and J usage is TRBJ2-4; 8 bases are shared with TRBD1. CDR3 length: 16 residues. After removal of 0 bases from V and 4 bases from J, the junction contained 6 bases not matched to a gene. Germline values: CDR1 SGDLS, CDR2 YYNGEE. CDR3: CASSVERDRGKNIQYF. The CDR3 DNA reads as TGTGCCAGCAGCGTAGAAAGAGACAGGGGAAAAAACATTCAGTACTTC.